This passage covers 6 T cell receptor beta chains from one sample sequenced in a study of T cells in localized non-small cell lung cancer. Assay used: immunoSEQ multiplex PCR; TCRdb lists only in-frame clones, some missing. The sample has 40,000 to 50,000 clones, 86% seen once. This sample comprised peripheral blood, obtained before any cancer treatment. The receptors stem from a woman aged 18-49 years with stage III lung adenocarcinoma.

The V gene is TRBV9, the J gene TRBJ1-1; D gene uncertain. V was clipped by 4 bases and J by 5 bases, with 18 bases between them. Germline V gene lookup returns CDR1 SGDLS and CDR2 YYNGEE. This CDR3 spans 15 amino acids. The CDR3 DNA reads TGTGCCAGCAGCCCCAGACTGGAATACACAACTGAAGCTTTCTTT. This codes for CASSPRLEYTTEAFF.

The chain has TRBV5-1 and TRBJ1-6, with a possible D match to TRBD1 (6 bases). Looked up from germline, CDR1 is SGHRS and CDR2 is YFSETQ. The CDR3 sequence is 14 residues long. Trimming shortened V by 0 bases and J by 6 bases, and 7 bases separated the two germline ends. The CDR3, as DNA: TGCGCCAGCAGCTTGGACAGGGCTAATTCACCCCTCCACTTT. It translates to CASSLDRANSPLHF.

The chain links TRBV19 to TRBJ1-2; no clear D. The V end was cut by 3 bases, the J end by 8 bases, with 10 bases between. The CDR3 has 12 amino acids. Per the germline V gene, CDR1 is LNHDA and CDR2 is SQIVND (reference sequence). CDR3 loop: CASSIGERGYTF. The CDR3 coding sequence is TGTGCCAGTAGTATTGGGGAACGGGGCTACACCTTC.

The chain has TRBV6-1 and TRBJ2-1; D is perhaps TRBD1 (6 bases). The V gene lost 2 bases and the J gene lost 6 bases, with 14 bases spanning the gap. The germline CDR1 and CDR2 sequences are MNHNS and SASEGT. The CDR3 has 15 residues. CDR3 sequence: CASSEFVGATNEQFF. In nucleotides, the CDR3 is TGTGCCAGCAGTGAATTTGTGGGGGCGACCAATGAGCAGTTCTTC.

The V gene is TRBV27, the J gene TRBJ2-3; the D gene is possibly TRBD1 (6 bases). Per the germline V gene, CDR1 is MNHEY and CDR2 is SMNVEV (reference sequence). CDR3 length: 14 amino acids. With 4 bases removed from V and 1 base from J, the gap between germline ends came to 9 bases. The CDR3 loop is CASSWDTRTDTQYF. The CDR3 bases are TGTGCCAGCAGTTGGGACACCCGCACAGATACGCAGTATTTT.

The chain carries TRBV7-9 and TRBJ2-1; TRBD1 matches 10 bases. CDR3 length: 14 amino acids. Germline CDR1 is SEHNR and CDR2 is FQNEAQ (reference sequence). V shed 4 bases and J 9 bases; nucleotides not matched to a gene: 6. The DNA of the CDR3 is TGTGCCAGCAGCTCCGGGACAGGGGCAAGTGAGCAGTTCTTC. It specifies CASSSGTGASEQFF.